The subject of this entry is one T cell receptor beta chain. The sample originates from a study of shared clonotypes between healthy human individuals. Naive CD8 cells were CD45RO-negative, positively selected for CCR7, excluding terminally differentiated effector memory CD45RA+ cells. CDR3 size: 14 residues. In germline, CDR1 is SGHAT, CDR2 FQNNGV. Trimming removed 3 bases from V and 0 bases from J, with 9 bases in between. Sequencing used immunoSEQ multiplex PCR; TCRdb keeps in-frame clones, though not all of them. The sample lists some 2,100,000 clones; just over 90% were seen once. V gene TRBV11-2 combines with J gene TRBJ2-7, with D unresolved. The sequenced material came from naive CD8+ T cells from PBMCs. This clonotype was sampled from a man in his late teens or twenties in good health. Some clones in this sample may be carry-over from other donors' samples. The CDR3 bases are TGTGCCAGCAGCTTCCCAGGAAACTCCTACGAGCAGTACTTC. This gives the protein CASSFPGNSYEQYF.